This T cell receptor (beta chain) originates from a study of blood T cells in healthy people across ages. Overall study results and limits: Versus aged donors, long-lived donors had higher diversity and more naive CD4+ cells. Donor CMV infection status was unknown, possibly confounding age-related changes in expanded clonotypes.

Regarding this clonotype: The antigen is undetermined.

Isolation of PBMCs gave at least 6 million cells per sample. Per sample, extraction of total RNA gave at least 6 micrograms in every case. Through a sample-barcoded 5' primer and a J-beta primer mix, a second PCR was run for roughly 6 to 11 cycles. TCRdb independently ran MiXCR on the 5' RACE reads; one entry per CDR3 protein. Of roughly 680,000 distinct CDR3 sequences listed, 49% are singletons. CDR1 is SGHTA, CDR2 FQGNSA, per germline. The length of the CDR3 is 13 residues. With 0 bases removed from V and 6 bases from J, the gap between germline ends came to 7 bases. This rearrangement joins TRBV7-2 to TRBJ2-3, with no clear D. This sequence was found in a woman aged 55-75 years in good health. Sequenced material: blood. The CDR3 spells CASSLAHGDTQYF. For the CDR3, the DNA is TGTGCCAGCAGCTTAGCGCATGGGGATACGCAGTATTTT.